Reported below is one TCR beta chain. Antigen: not known. These data originate in a study of T cell responses to AZD1222 COVID-19 vaccine. Sequencing was performed with immunoSEQ multiplex PCR; in TCRdb, only in-frame clones are kept and a portion is missing. Among some 87,000 clones, under 95% were seen once, and the ten largest hold around 5%. Broader study findings: Two AZD1222 doses significantly raised spike-specific TCR breadth and depth over controls.

V was shortened by 1 base and J by 8 bases, with 11 bases between the two germline ends. The CDR3 is 13 residues long. Germline V gene lookup returns CDR1 LNHNV and CDR2 YYDKDF (reference sequence). The sequencing used peripheral blood, collected on day 0 of MenACWY control vaccination. J is TRBJ1-2 and V is TRBV15; D not certain. The receptor was derived from an adult in good health. The chain's CDR3 is CATSRGGSFGYTF. CDR3 nucleotide sequence: TGTGCCACCAGCAGAGGAGGCTCCTTCGGCTACACCTTC.